This TCR beta chain was captured by sequencing in a study of T cell responses to AZD1222 COVID-19 vaccine. General study points: The donor group comprised mostly white British people and more females; the analysis possibly underestimated clonal diversity.

Sequencing used immunoSEQ multiplex PCR; TCRdb keeps in-frame clones, though not all of them. The sample lists 60,000 to 75,000 clones; 89% were seen once. This clone appeared a few times. As yet, its antigen is unknown. Germline CDR1 is LNHDA and CDR2 is SQIVND (reference sequence). The CDR3 runs 14 residues. V was trimmed by 4 bases and J by 2 bases, leaving 9 bases between them. Sequences were derived from peripheral blood, sampled 28 days after the second AZD1222 dose. This receptor was obtained from an adult who received the AZD1222 COVID-19 vaccine. V usage is TRBV19 and J usage is TRBJ1-5; D not certain. The CDR3 sequence: CASSTDTRNQPQHF. Here the CDR3 DNA reads TGTGCCAGTAGTACCGACACCCGCAATCAGCCCCAGCATTTT.